The source of this T cell receptor beta chain is a study of T cells after yellow fever vaccination. In germline, CDR1 is DFQATT, CDR2 SNEGSKA (reference sequence). The CDR3 has 13 amino acids. Deletions cut 8 bases from V and 3 bases from J, with 16 bases between. Notes on the study in general: A secondary response was less intense yet reached its peak sooner, at day 5 versus 15. A minor fraction of clonotypes spanned both CD4 and CD8 compartments.

Ten or more counts support this clonotype. What it binds is unknown. 5'RACE template switching generated TCR cDNA, adding a universal primer site and UMIs. TCRdb redid the calling of the 5' RACE reads with MiXCR, one entry per CDR3 protein. Of over 250,000 distinct CDR3 sequences in the sample, over 4% were seen once. The material sequenced was PBMCs, taken 5 days after the yellow fever booster vaccination. The receptor's source is a man between 18 and 35 years old who received the YFV17D yellow fever vaccine. The V gene is TRBV20-1, the J gene TRBJ1-2; no clear D. The CDR3 nucleotides are TGCAGTCCTCTCGACAAGAGCTACTATGGCTACACCTTC. It is translated as CSPLDKSYYGYTF.